This TCR beta chain was captured in a study of T cells in tumors after PD-1 blockade (dated by TCRdb to between 2017 and 2020). The study in broad terms: Patients with prior checkpoint blockade, systemic immunosuppressant use, or recent radiotherapy or other anti-cancer therapy within 4 weeks were excluded. Ongoing daily vismodegib 150 mg was also given to a subset of patients during anti-PD-1 treatment. RECIST version 1.1 was used to assess clinical response. Paired single-cell RNA and TCR sequencing was performed on site-matched tumors from BCC or SCC patients before and after anti-PD-1 therapy. Treatment consisted of either cemiplimab 350 mg every 2 weeks or pembrolizumab 200 mg every 3 weeks. To compare clonotypes in blood versus tumor, bulk TCR sequencing was run on roughly 10 peripheral blood samples drawn from 5 patients. On average, peripheral blood samples had approximately 110,000 TCR templates (range roughly 21,000-290,000) and around 35,000 unique clonotypes. What the study reported, not specific to this receptor: The source of novel T cell clones was not identified, and lymphoid organs or rare unexpanded clones within the tumor or the tumor periphery could be included among the possible sources. Around two fifths of the TCR clonotypes from tumors also showed up in blood, and some novel exhausted tumor clones were present in pre-treatment blood, which suggests peripheral recruitment.

Taken with the paper, the label for time point translates to: before anti-PD-1 therapy. Genomic DNA extracted from tumor biopsies or peripheral blood was used for bulk TCRbeta sequencing, with input ranging from 616 ng to 6,004 ng. Every patient had histologically proven advanced or metastatic basal or squamous cell carcinoma and was a poor candidate for surgical resection. The basal cell carcinoma cohort was made up of approximately twelve patients, and bulk tumor TCR sequencing was performed for 8 of these patients. The immunoSEQ platform was used to carry out deep TCRbeta sequencing. The original methods were these. For further analysis, only productive rearrangements were exported from the immunoSEQ Analyzer. T cell phenotypes were assigned to bulk TCRbeta clonotypes by matching the clonotypes to single-cell RNA+TCR-seq clones with the same TCRbeta sequence. Using bulk TCR sequencing data, clone enrichment in tumor was calculated by dividing a clone's tumor frequency by the same clone's PBMC frequency. GLIPH was used to group TCRs into specificity groups, clusters of distinct TCRs likely recognizing common antigens via shared CDR3 motifs. TCRdb holds this immuneACCESS table with in-frame rearrangements only. Some clones are missing; in checked studies, unresolved V genes explain under half, and the rest has no known cause. V, J and clone size reflect that table, while D and trimming were determined from the DNA. This sample holds roughly 50,000 clones; over 75% were observed only once. The leading ten clones occupy about 3.8% of the sample.

As for this clone: The clone's antigen remains unknown. Base qualities were left out, and no much larger clone turns up one base away.

The trim is 3 bases for V and 8 bases for J, with a gap of 16 bases between the germline ends. The CDR3 spans 15 residues, from the cysteine through the phenylalanine. CDR3 DNA only is kept here, 45 bases in frame from base 1. For CDR1 and CDR2, the germline V gene (reference sequence) lists MNHEY and SMNVEV. Source: PBMCs, taken before anti-PD-1 treatment. This sequence uses TRBV27 and TRBJ1-4, with the D gene call left open. This receptor was identified in a human donor with basal cell carcinoma. The base sequence is TGTGCCAGCAGTTTTAGGGAAGGAGGGAAGGAAAAACTGTTTTTT. This yields the protein CASSFREGGKEKLFF.